This T cell receptor (beta chain) was found in a study of T cells in Graves' hyperthyroidism and ophthalmopathy. Findings and limits, study-wide: Most clonotypes expanded in thyroid above 0.001 were likewise present in blood. Model output signaled ophthalmopathy a median roughly 6.5 months ahead of onset.

What was amplified from RNA transcripts were TCR beta CDR3 regions. First-round RT-PCR targeting the TCR CDR3 was performed with the HTBI primer set. TCRdb reprocessed the multiplex PCR reads via MiXCR and lists one record per CDR3 protein. The data hold about 500,000 distinct CDR3 sequences, with over 45% observed a single time. The germline V and J ends were trimmed by 6 bases and 3 bases, with 12 bases remaining between them. Germline V lookup: CDR1 MNHEY, CDR2 SVGAGI. The CDR3 totals 13 residues. This clonotype was detected many times. Its antigen is not identified. Exclusion of a patient resulted from uncontrolled infection, other autoimmune disease, pregnancy or lactation. Clinicians diagnosed patients from clinical symptoms, serum thyroxine and TRAb, thyroid ultrasound and orbital computed tomography.

The receptor comes from an adult woman with Graves' disease, either hyperthyroidism or ophthalmopathy (not recorded which). Sequencing used peripheral blood or thyroid tissue (not recorded which). The chain joins TRBV6-5 to TRBJ2-7; a weak D match, TRBD2 (5 bases). The CDR3 sequence is CASRESRDYEQYF. In nucleotides, the CDR3 is TGTGCCAGCAGAGAATCTCGGGACTACGAGCAGTACTTC.